This paragraph reports one TCR beta chain. This entry belongs to a study of blood T cell repertoires in COVID-19. Produced via immunoSEQ multiplex PCR; TCRdb's table is partial and in-frame only. The data hold about 360,000 clones, with around 87% observed a single time. The cohort comprised adults aged about 18 to 90 years residing in about 25 US areas. Sequenced material: PBMCs or T cells enriched from blood (not recorded which). The clonotype was recovered from a man aged 35 to 55 in a cohort exposed to, infected with or recovered from COVID-19 (not recorded which).

In DNA, the CDR3 is TGCGCCAGCAGCTTGAAGGGAGTCAGCACAGATACGCAGTATTTT. It is translated as CASSLKGVSTDTQYF. The J gene is TRBJ2-3, the V gene TRBV5-1, with a possible D match to TRBD2 (5 bases). This CDR3 is 15 amino acids long. V was trimmed by 1 base and J by 0 bases, leaving 9 bases between them. Germline V lookup: CDR1 SGHRS, CDR2 YFSETQ.